The clone carrying this TCR beta chain was seen repeatedly, ten times or more. One junction end disagrees with the germline gene, perhaps due to a read error. The length of the CDR3 is 14 residues. Germline V lookup: CDR1 LGHDT, CDR2 YNNKEL (reference sequence). This entry belongs to a study of early T cells in non-severe SARS-CoV-2 infection. Study-level information: The input, bulk RNA from unsorted whole blood, was sequenced, and chains were unpaired.

Tagging with unique molecular identifiers was applied to individual cDNA molecules. Each CDR3 protein is one row after TCRdb ran MiXCR on the 5' RACE reads. The sample records more than 50,000 distinct CDR3 sequences, approximately 10% being singletons. The chain links TRBV3-1 to TRBJ2-5; D might be TRBD2 (6 bases). This TCR came from an adult who was a healthcare worker with PCR-confirmed SARS-CoV-2 infection or an uninfected control (not recorded which). Source material: whole blood. For the CDR3, the DNA is TGTGCCAGCAACCAAGGGGAAGGGAGGGAGACCCAGTACTTC. Its protein product is CASNQGEGRETQYF.